This T cell receptor beta chain comes out of a study of cytomegalovirus exposure and HLA in healthy donors. Study background: Earlier, 100 million to 130 million unique TCR beta sequences were recovered from about 200 million T cells by an analysis. Study-level points and caveats: Specific recognition of CMV antigens was confirmed in vitro for a few chains (all CMV-associated). In a later analysis, HLA-C alleles had the fewest associated TCRs, DRB1 alleles the most.

The PCR ran on 60 Vbeta and 13 Jbeta primers. Measured with immunoSEQ multiplex PCR; TCRdb has only the in-frame clones, and not every one. The table records about 180,000 clones, approximately 80% of them present only once. As concerns this clone: Its antigen is currently unknown.

Germline CDR1 and CDR2: KGHSH and LQKENI. V trimming: 6 bases; J trimming: 2 bases; junction bases outside the gene matches: 7. This CDR3 comprises 15 residues. This clonotype was obtained from a woman aged 25 to 39 in good health and CMV-seronegative. The chain employs TRBV18 and TRBJ2-5, with 9 bases fitting TRBD2. The sequencing sample was made of PBMCs. This CDR3 is CASSRTSESQETQYF. As DNA, the CDR3 is TGTGCCAGCTCCCGGACTAGCGAATCACAAGAGACCCAGTACTTC.